This T cell receptor beta chain was observed in a study of blood T cell repertoires in COVID-19. The wider study: Acute and convalescent COVID-19 samples came from the United States, Italy and Spain. T cells, B-cell-depleted T cells, or PBMCs provided the cDNA or gDNA that served as material.

Only a few counts were recorded for this clone. Per the authors' pipeline: By means of reference gene primer amplification, nucleated cell counts were estimated. TCRdb keeps only in-frame clones here, not all; method: immunoSEQ multiplex PCR. V, J and clone size derive from that table, while D and trimming were established from the DNA sequence. The profile covers roughly 99,000 clones, with about 90% appearing a single time and 4.5% to 5% taken by the ten largest. The sequence was obtained from a middle-aged man with active or convalescent COVID-19. Sample: peripheral blood.

Written as DNA, the CDR3 is TGTGCCAGCAGCGCGGGACAGGGGGTTAATTCACCCCTCCACTTT. It translates to CASSAGQGVNSPLHF. The chain has TRBV7-2 and TRBJ1-6; TRBD1 matches 11 bases. The V and J ends lost 5 bases and 6 bases, in that order; junction bases with no gene match: 3. Germline V gene data show CDR1 as SGHTA and CDR2 as FQGNSA. The CDR3 runs 15 residues.